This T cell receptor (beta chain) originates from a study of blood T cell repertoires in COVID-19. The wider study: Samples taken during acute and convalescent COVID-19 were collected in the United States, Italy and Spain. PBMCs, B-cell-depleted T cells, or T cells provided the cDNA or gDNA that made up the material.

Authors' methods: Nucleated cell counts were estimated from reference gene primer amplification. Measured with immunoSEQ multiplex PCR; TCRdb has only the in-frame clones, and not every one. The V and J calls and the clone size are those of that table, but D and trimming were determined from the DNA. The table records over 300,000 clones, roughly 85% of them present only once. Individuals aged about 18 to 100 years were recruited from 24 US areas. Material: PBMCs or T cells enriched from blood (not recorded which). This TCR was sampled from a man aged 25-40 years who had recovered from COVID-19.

For the CDR3, the DNA is TGTGCTAGTGGTTTGGTCCGGTTAGGGACAGTTAGCTCCTACGAGCAGTACTTC. Residues: CASGLVRLGTVSSYEQYF. The chain employs TRBV12-5 and TRBJ2-7, with TRBD1 identical over 7 bases. J gave up 0 bases and V 0 bases, and 11 bases lay outside the gene matches. The V gene's germline CDR1 is LGHNT and CDR2 FRNRAP. The CDR3 covers 18 residues.